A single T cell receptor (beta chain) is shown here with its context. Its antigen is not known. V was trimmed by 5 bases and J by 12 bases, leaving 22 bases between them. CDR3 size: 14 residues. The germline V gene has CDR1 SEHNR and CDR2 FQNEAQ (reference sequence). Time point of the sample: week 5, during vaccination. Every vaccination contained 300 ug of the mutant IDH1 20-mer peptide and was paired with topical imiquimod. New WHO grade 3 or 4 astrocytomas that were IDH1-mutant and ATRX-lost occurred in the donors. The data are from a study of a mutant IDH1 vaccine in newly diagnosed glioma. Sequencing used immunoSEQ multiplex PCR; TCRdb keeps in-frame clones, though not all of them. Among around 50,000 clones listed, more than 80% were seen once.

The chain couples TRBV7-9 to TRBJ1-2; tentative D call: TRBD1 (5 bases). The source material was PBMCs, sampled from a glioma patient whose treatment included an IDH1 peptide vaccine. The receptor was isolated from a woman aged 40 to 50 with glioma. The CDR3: CASSPKIDSRSDTF. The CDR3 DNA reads TGTGCCAGCAGCCCTAAAATAGACAGTCGAAGTGACACCTTC.